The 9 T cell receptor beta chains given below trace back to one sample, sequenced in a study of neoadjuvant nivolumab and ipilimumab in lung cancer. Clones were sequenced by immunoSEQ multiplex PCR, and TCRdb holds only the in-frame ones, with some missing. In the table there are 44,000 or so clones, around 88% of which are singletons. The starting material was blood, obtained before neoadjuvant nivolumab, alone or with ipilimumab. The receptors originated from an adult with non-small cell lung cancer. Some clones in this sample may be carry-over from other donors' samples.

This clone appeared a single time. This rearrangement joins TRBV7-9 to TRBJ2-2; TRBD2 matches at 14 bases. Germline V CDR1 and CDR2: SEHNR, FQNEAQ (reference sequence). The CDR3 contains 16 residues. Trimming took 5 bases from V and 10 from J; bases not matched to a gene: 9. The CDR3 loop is CASSPPGLAGVEELFF. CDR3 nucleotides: TGTGCCAGCAGCCCACCGGGACTAGCGGGAGTGGAGGAGCTGTTTTTT.

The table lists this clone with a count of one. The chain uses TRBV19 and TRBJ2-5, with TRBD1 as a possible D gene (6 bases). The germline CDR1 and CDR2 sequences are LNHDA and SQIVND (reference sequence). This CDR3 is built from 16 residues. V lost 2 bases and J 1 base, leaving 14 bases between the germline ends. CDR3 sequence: CASSISLTGTQETQYF. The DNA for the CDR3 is TGTGCCAGTAGTATATCCCTGACAGGTACCCAAGAGACCCAGTACTTC.

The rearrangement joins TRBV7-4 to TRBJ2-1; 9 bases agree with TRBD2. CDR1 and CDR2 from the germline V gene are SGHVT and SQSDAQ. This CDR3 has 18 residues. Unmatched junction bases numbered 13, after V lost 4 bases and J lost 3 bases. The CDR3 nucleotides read TGTGCCAGCAGCTCCGCGGGGGGGGCGGGGCGGGACTACAATGAGCAGTTCTTC. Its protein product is CASSSAGGAGRDYNEQFF.

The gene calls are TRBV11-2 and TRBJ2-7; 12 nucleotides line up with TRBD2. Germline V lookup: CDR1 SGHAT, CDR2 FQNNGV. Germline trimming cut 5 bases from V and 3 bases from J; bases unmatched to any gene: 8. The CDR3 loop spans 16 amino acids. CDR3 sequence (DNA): TGTGCCAGCAGCCTAGGTAGACTAGCGGGGGTCTACGAGCAGTACTTC. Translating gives CASSLGRLAGVYEQYF.

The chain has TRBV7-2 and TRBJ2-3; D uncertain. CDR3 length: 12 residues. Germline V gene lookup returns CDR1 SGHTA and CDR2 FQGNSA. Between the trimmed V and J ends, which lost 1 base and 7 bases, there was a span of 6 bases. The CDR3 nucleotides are TGTGCCAGCAGCTTAGACAGCTATACGCAGTATTTT. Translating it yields CASSLDSYTQYF.

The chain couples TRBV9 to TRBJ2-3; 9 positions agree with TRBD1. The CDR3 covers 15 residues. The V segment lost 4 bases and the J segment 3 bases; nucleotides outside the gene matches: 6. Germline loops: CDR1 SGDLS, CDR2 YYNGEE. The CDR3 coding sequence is TGTGCCAGCAGCCCGGGACAGGGAGGAACAGATACGCAGTATTTT. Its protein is CASSPGQGGTDTQYF.

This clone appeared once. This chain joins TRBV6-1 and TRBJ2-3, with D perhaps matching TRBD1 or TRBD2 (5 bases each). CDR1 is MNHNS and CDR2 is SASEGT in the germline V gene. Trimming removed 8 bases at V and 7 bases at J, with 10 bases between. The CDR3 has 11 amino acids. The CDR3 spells CASLRGNTQYF. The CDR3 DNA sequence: TGTGCCAGCTTGAGGGGAAATACGCAGTATTTT.

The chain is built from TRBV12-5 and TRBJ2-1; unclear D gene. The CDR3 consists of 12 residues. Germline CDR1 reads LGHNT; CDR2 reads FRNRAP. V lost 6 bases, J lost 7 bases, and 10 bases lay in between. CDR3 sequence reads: CASGRFTNEQFF. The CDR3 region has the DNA TGTGCTAGTGGCAGGTTTACGAATGAGCAGTTCTTC. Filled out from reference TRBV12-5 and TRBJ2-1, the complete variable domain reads DARVTQTPRHKVTEMGQEVTMRCQPILGHNTVFWYRQTMMQGLELLAYFRNRAPLDDSGMPKDRFSAEMPDATLATLKIQPSEPRDSAVYFCASGRFTNEQFFGPGTRLTVL.

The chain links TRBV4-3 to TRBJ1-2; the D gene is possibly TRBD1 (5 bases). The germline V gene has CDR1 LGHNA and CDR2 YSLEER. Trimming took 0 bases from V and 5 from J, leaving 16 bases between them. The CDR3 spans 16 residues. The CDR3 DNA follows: TGCGCCAGCAGCCAAGAAGAGGGGAGCCCCGGGTATGGCTACACCTTC. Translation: CASSQEEGSPGYGYTF.